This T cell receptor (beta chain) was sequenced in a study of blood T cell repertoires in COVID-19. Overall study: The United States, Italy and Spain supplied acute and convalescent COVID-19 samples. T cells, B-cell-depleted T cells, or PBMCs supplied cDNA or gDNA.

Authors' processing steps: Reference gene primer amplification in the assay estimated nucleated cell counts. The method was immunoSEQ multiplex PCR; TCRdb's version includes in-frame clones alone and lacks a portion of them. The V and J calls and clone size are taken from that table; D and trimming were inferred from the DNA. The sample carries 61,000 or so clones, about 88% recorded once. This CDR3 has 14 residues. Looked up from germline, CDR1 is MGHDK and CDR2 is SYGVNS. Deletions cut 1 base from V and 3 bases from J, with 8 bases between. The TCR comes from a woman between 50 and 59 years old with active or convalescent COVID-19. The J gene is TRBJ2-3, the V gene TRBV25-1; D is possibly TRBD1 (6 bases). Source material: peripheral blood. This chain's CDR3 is CASSEWDNTDTQYF. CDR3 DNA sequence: TGTGCCAGCAGTGAATGGGACAATACAGATACGCAGTATTTT. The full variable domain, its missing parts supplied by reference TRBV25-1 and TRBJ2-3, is EADIYQTPRYLVIGTGKKITLECSQTMGHDKMYWYQQDPGMELHLIHYSYGVNSTEKGDLSSESTVSRIRTEHFPLTLESARPSHTSQYLCASSEWDNTDTQYFGPGTRLTVL.